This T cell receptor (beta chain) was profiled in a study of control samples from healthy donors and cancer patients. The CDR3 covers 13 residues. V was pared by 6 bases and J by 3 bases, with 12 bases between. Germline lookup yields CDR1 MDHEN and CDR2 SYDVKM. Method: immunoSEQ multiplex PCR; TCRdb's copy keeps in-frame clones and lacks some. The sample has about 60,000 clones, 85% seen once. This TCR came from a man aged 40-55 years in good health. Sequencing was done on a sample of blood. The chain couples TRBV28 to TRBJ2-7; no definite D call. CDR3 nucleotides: TGTGCCAGCAGCCCGCCTTCGGGCTACGAGCAGTACTTC. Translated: CASSPPSGYEQYF.